The clone carrying this T cell receptor beta chain was counted between two and nine times. Expressed TCRB transcripts got sequenced, as all isolated RNA was reverse transcribed. Data came from immunoSEQ multiplex PCR; TCRdb stores just in-frame clones and leaves some out. The sample lists a few hundred thousand clones; about 15% were seen once. The sample originates from a study of beta chain features in type 1 diabetes. V dropped 1 base and J dropped 4 bases, with 6 bases sitting between them. The CDR3 is 13 amino acids. Germline CDR1 is SGHNT and CDR2 is YYREEE (reference sequence). This sequence originates from a woman aged 18-29 years in good health. The sample comprised naive CD4+ T cells from blood. This chain joins TRBV5-4 and TRBJ1-5; unclear D gene. This CDR3 reads CASSLSPNQPQHF. CDR3 in DNA: TGTGCCAGCAGCTTGTCCCCAAATCAGCCCCAGCATTTT.